The next 15 T cell receptor beta chains were all read from a single sample in a study of blood T cells in healthy people across ages. A second PCR, run for roughly 7 to 12 cycles, used a sample-barcoded 5' primer plus a J-beta primer mix. MiXCR was run by TCRdb on the 5' RACE reads, yielding one entry per CDR3 protein. The sample includes some 1,800,000 distinct CDR3 sequences, about two fifths of them seen just once. The sample consisted of blood. These receptors came from a human donor in good health.

The V and J genes are TRBV30 and TRBJ2-5, with D possibly being TRBD2 (5 bases). The germline CDR1 and CDR2 sequences are GTSNPN and SVGIG (reference sequence). CDR3 length equals 13 residues. Trimming stripped 2 bases from V and 5 bases from J, with 12 bases between. In DNA form, the CDR3 reads TGTGCCTGGAGTTTTGGACTCACGGAGACCCAGTACTTC. Its translation: CAWSFGLTETQYF.

This clonotype was counted only a few times. A single base separates this from a much larger clone, so it may be a read error. The chain is built from TRBV12-3 or TRBV12-4 and TRBJ1-5, with D perhaps TRBD1 (6 bases). The CDR3 loop spans 12 amino acids. V was shortened by 7 bases and J by 5 bases, with 9 bases between the two germline ends. CDR3 bases: TGTGCCAGCAATTACAGGGATCAGCCCCAGCATTTT. Its translation: CASNYRDQPQHF.

The chain links TRBV4-2 to TRBJ2-7, with D possibly being TRBD1 (6 bases). Germline CDR1 is LGHNA and CDR2 is YNFKEQ. The CDR3 contains 14 residues. The ends were cut back, 2 bases at V and 2 bases at J, with 10 bases in the middle. This CDR3 is CASSQLGTTYEQYF. DNA for the CDR3: TGTGCCAGCAGCCAACTTGGGACAACCTACGAGCAGTACTTC.

This clonotype has just a few counts. V gene TRBV12-3 or TRBV12-4 combines with J gene TRBJ1-5, with D possibly being TRBD1 (6 bases). The CDR3 extends over 14 amino acids. Deletions cut 7 bases from V and 5 bases from J, with 15 bases between. The CDR3 sequence: CASTAGGADQPQHF. The DNA for the CDR3 is TGTGCCAGCACCGCGGGGGGCGCGGATCAGCCCCAGCATTTT.

V usage is TRBV20-1 and J usage is TRBJ1-2; TRBD1 might be the D (6 bases). The V gene lost 1 base and the J gene lost 5 bases, with 11 bases spanning the gap. The length of the CDR3 is 13 residues. CDR1 is DFQATT and CDR2 is SNEGSKA in the germline V gene (reference sequence). CDR3: CSARGTVRYGYTF. CDR3 nucleotide sequence: TGCAGTGCTAGAGGGACAGTTCGGTATGGCTACACCTTC.

This CDR3 reads CASSLTHSQYAGVEQYF. CDR3 DNA sequence: TGCGCCAGCAGCTTGACACACTCCCAGTATGCGGGGGTCGAGCAGTACTTC. This sequence joins TRBV5-1 and TRBJ2-5; 7 bases fit TRBD2. The J call may not be correct, given that the DNA end is closer to TRBJ2-7. The CDR3 length is 17 residues. Germline CDR1 and CDR2: SGHRS and YFSETQ.

This clonotype was detected only a few times. The CDR3 coding sequence is TGCAGTGCTAGAGCCGGGACAGGGCAGACTGAAGCTTTCTTT. Protein sequence: CSARAGTGQTEAFF. The rearrangement links TRBV20-1 to TRBJ1-1; 9 bases agree with TRBD1. The CDR3 runs 14 residues. V was clipped by 1 base and J by 5 bases; unmatched bases: 5. Germline-derived CDR1 and CDR2 are DFQATT and SNEGSKA (reference sequence).

This chain uses TRBV29-1 with TRBJ2-3; D uncertain. Trimming shortened V by 3 bases and J by 2 bases, and 9 bases separated the two germline ends. This CDR3 has 13 amino acids. Germline-derived CDR1 and CDR2 are SQVTM and ANQGSEA. The CDR3 is CSVDVTYTDTQYF. In DNA form, the CDR3 reads TGCAGCGTTGATGTGACCTACACAGATACGCAGTATTTT.

This clonotype was seen many times. The chain couples TRBV20-1 to TRBJ1-5; unclear D gene. CDR1 and CDR2 (germline): DFQATT, SNEGSKA (reference sequence). The CDR3 has 14 residues. V was clipped by 0 bases and J by 6 bases, with 12 bases between them. In nucleotides, the CDR3 is TGCAGTGCTAGAGATGGGAGGGAGGGTCAGCCCCAGCATTTT. The encoded protein is CSARDGREGQPQHF.

This clonotype was observed a handful of times. The chain links TRBV4-2 to TRBJ1-2; 7 positions match TRBD1. Unmatched junction bases numbered 22, after V lost 8 bases and J lost 4 bases. The CDR3 consists of 18 residues. The germline gives CDR1 LGHNA, CDR2 YNFKEQ. The CDR3 spells CASGRKVVPQGEGYGYTF. The DNA for the CDR3 is TGTGCCAGCGGAAGAAAGGTGGTGCCCCAGGGGGAGGGCTATGGCTACACCTTC.

This clonotype was counted only a few times. The gene calls are TRBV4-3 and TRBJ2-7; D not certain. Germline lookup yields CDR1 LGHNA and CDR2 YSLEER. Between the trimmed V and J ends, which lost 0 bases and 4 bases, there was a span of 10 bases. The length of the CDR3 is 14 residues. CDR3 bases: TGCGCCAGCAGCCAAGATGTGGGATGGTACGAGCAGTACTTC. Its protein is CASSQDVGWYEQYF.

The J gene is TRBJ2-1, the V gene TRBV29-1; 14 positions agree with TRBD2. The CDR3 loop spans 15 amino acids. CDR1 is SQVTM and CDR2 is ANQGSEA in the germline V gene. With V trimmed by 6 bases and J by 6 bases, 7 bases remained unmatched. The CDR3 coding sequence is TGCAGCGTGGGGACTAGCGGGAGAATGATCAATGAGCAGTTCTTC. Translating gives CSVGTSGRMINEQFF.

This chain joins TRBV12-3 or TRBV12-4 and TRBJ1-2, with D unclear. Between the trimmed V and J ends, which lost 5 bases and 4 bases, there was a span of 11 bases. The CDR3 covers 13 residues. Here the CDR3 DNA reads TGTGCCAGCAGTCAAGTTAACAGCTATGGCTACACCTTC. It encodes CASSQVNSYGYTF.

A note on this clonotype: Since a much larger clone is just one base distant, this may be a read error. The CDR3 coding sequence is TGTGCCAGCAGTGGACGGACAACGCACTCCTACGAGCAGTTCTTC. Translated, it gives CASSGRTTHSYEQFF. J is TRBJ2-1 and V is TRBV6-2 or TRBV6-3; possible D gene TRBD1, 5 bases. The germline CDR1 and CDR2 sequences are MNHEY and SVGEGT. This CDR3 is built from 15 residues. Trimming shortened V by 5 bases and J by 10 bases, and 21 bases separated the two germline ends.

A remark on this clonotype: A junction boundary mismatches the germline segment, possibly from a read error. V usage is TRBV9 and J usage is TRBJ1-2; TRBD1 aligns across 9 bases. Germline values: CDR1 SGDLS, CDR2 YYNGEE. This CDR3 has 15 amino acids. CDR3 DNA: TGTGCCAACAGCGTAGTGGGACAGGGAGGGAATGGCTACACCTTC. Its protein is CANSVVGQGGNGYTF.